This T cell receptor (beta chain) originates from a study of T cell responses to AZD1222 COVID-19 vaccine (dated by TCRdb to the early 2020s). Describing the broader study: TCR sequencing covered over 230 trial participants: 200 to 210 given two doses of AZD1222 and 26 given two doses of MenACWY control vaccine. Trial participants were enrolled by age into 18-55, 56-69 and 70-plus year subgroups, with 148, 28 and 57 TCR-sequenced participants respectively. The paper as a whole reports these results and caveats: Participants were mostly white British, with more females than males. The authors suggested clonal diversity may have been underestimated. Because no day 14 peak-response samples were available, repertoires were characterized only after the peak T cell response. Conclusions about previously exposed vaccinees were limited because only six AZD1222 recipients were SARS-CoV-2 seropositive at baseline. Vaccine-associated CD4 TCRs spanned the whole spike protein, with dominant responses in regions 160-218 and 743-854. A significant rise in spike-specific TCR breadth and depth was observed after two AZD1222 doses relative to day 0 and relative to MenACWY recipients. The 56-69-year group was small, and its depth increase did not reach significance, likely because of low power. Reportedly, almost half of the unique spike-specific TCRs recognized epitopes lying outside the regions that are mutated in the B.1.351 and B.1.1.7 variants.

Details on this clone: Its antigen is still unknown. The junction differs from germline at one of its ends, possibly a read error.

Including the terminal cysteine and phenylalanine, the CDR3 comprises 19 residues. Only the CDR3 part of the read is kept: 57 bases, read in frame from the first base. The CDR1 and CDR2 encoded by the germline V gene (reference sequence) are SSHAT and FNYEAQ. The CDR3 regions of human TCRbeta chains were analyzed by immunosequencing. Concerning the study's data processing: Repertoire TCRs were checked for matches against a reference library of SARS-CoV-2-specific TCRs that had been generated using the MIRA antigen-specificity platform. Breadth meant the fraction of unique TCRs that were SARS-CoV-2-associated, whereas depth meant the fraction of total T cells that were SARS-CoV-2-associated. Using the MIRA data, every spike-specific TCR was mapped to the spike region that the TCR reacted to and assigned to either a CD4 or a CD8 class. Log10-transformed breadth and depth values were compared by one-way ANOVA with Sidak's multiple comparisons tests. TCRdb carries this immuneACCESS record with in-frame sequences only. Its versions omit some clonotypes, under half of them owing to an unresolved V gene in the studies checked, with the rest unexplained. The V and J calls and the clone size are those of that table, but D and trimming were determined from the DNA. This sample gives under 200,000 clones in total; approximately 94% of them show up just once. In total, the top ten clones hold roughly 4% of the sample.

In the paper's terms, the time point label means: about 28 days (+/-7) after the second vaccine dose. The label giving this sample's treatment or condition can be read as: meningococcal conjugate vaccine given as trial control. Vaccinee samples were obtained from the UK trials COV001 and COV002, which included a single-blind randomized controlled phase 2/3 trial of AZD1222 (ChAdOx1 nCoV-19) in healthy adults. Trial participant PBMC samples were collected at day 0 and day 28 after the second dose for TCRbeta chain sequencing. The sequence came from an adult who received the MenACWY meningococcal vaccine as a control. This chain is built from TRBV7-7 and TRBJ2-4, with TRBD2 as a weak D call on 6 bases. This specimen consisted of peripheral blood, obtained 28 days after the second dose of the MenACWY control vaccine. The DNA is as follows: TGTGCTAGCAGCCCTCGACCTTCGGCGGACGGAGGGTCCAAAAACATTCAGTACTTC. Its product reads: CASSPRPSADGGSKNIQYF.